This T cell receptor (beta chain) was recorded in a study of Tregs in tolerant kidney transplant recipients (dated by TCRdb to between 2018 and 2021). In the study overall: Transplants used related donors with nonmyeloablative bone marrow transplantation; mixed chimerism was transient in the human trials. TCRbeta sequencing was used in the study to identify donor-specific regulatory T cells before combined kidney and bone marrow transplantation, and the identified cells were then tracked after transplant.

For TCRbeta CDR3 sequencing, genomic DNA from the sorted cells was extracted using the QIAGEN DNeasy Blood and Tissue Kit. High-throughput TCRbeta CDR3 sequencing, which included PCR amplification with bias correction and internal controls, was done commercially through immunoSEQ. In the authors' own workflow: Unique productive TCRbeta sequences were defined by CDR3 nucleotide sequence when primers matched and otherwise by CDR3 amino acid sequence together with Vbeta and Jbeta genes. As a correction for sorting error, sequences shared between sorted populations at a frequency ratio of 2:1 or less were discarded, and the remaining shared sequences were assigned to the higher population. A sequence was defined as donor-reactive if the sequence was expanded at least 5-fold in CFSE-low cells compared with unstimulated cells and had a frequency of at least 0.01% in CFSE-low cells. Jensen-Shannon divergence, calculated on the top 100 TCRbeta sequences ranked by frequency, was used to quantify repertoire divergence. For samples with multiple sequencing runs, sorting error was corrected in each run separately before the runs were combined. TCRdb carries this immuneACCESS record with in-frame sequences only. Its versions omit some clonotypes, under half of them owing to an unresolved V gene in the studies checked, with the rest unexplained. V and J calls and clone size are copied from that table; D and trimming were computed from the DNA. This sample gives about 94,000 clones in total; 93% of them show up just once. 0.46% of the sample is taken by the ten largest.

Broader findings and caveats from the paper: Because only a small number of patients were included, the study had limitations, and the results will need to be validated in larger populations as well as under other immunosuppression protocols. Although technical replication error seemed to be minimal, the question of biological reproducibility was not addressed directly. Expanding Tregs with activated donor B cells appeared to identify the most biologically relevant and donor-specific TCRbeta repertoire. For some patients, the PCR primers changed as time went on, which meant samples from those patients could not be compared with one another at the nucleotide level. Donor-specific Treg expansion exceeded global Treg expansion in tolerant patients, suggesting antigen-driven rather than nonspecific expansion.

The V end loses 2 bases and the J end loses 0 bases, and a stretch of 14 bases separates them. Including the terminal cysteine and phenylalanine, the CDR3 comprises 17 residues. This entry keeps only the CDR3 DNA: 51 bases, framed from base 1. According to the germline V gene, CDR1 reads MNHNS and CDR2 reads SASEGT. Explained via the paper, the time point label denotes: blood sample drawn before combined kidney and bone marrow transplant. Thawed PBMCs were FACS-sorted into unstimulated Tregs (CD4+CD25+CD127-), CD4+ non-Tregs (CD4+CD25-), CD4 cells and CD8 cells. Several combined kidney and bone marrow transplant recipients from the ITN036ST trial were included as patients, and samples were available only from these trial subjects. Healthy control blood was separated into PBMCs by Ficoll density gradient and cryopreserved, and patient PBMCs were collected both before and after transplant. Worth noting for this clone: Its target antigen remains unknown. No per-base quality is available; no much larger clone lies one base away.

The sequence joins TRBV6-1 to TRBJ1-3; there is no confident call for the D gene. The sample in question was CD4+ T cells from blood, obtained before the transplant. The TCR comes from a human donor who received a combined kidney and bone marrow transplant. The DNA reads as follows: TGTGCCAGCAGTGAACGGGTTCGAAGTGTCTCTGGAAACACCATATATTTT. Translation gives CASSERVRSVSGNTIYF.